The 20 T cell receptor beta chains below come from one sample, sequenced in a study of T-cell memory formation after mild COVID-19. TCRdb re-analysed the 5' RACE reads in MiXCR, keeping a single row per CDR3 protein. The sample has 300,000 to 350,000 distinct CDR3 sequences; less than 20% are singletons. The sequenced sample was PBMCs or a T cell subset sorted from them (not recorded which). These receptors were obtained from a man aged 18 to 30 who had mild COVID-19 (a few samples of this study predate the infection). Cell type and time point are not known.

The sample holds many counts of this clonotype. For the CDR3, the DNA is TGTGCCAGCAGTGACAGACAGGGTCGGGAGACCCAGTACTTC. Protein product: CASSDRQGRETQYF. J is TRBJ2-5 and V is TRBV6-2 or TRBV6-3; 7 nucleotides match TRBD1. Germline loops: CDR1 MNHEY, CDR2 SVGEGT. This CDR3 comprises 14 residues. The trim removed 5 bases at V and 5 bases at J, leaving 8 bases unmatched.

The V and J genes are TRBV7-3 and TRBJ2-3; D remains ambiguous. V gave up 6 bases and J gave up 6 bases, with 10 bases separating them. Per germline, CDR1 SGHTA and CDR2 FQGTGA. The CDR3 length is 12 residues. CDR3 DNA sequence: TGTGCCAGCAGGGACGCCTCGGATACGCAGTATTTT. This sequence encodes CASRDASDTQYF.

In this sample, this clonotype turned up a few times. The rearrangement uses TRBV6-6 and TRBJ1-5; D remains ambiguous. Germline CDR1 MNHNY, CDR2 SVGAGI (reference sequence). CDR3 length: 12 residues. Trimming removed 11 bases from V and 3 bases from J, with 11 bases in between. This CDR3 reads CAGAGFNQPQHF. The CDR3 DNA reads TGTGCCGGCGCGGGATTCAATCAGCCCCAGCATTTT.

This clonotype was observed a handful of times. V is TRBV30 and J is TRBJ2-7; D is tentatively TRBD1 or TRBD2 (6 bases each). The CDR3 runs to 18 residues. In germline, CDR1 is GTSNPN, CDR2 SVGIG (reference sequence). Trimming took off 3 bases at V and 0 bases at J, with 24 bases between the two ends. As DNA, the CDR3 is TGTGCCTGGAGGAGGGAGGCCATGGGACAATCCAGCTCCTACGAGCAGTACTTC. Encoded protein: CAWRREAMGQSSSYEQYF. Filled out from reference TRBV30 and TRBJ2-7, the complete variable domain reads SQTIHQWPATLVQPVGSPLSLECTVEGTSNPNLYWYRQAAGRGLQLLFYSVGIGQISSEVPQNLSASRPQDRQFILSSKKLLLSDSGFYLCAWRREAMGQSSSYEQYFGPGTRLTVT.

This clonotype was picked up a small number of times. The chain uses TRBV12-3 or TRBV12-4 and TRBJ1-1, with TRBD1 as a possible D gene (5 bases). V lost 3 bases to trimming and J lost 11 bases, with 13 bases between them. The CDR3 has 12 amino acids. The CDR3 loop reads CASSFREGSAFF. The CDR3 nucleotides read TGTGCCAGCAGTTTTCGAGAGGGGTCCGCTTTCTTT.

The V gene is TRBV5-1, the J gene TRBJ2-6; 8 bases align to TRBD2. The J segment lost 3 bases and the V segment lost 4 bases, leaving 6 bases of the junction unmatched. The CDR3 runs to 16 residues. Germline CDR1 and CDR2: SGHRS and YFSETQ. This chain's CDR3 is CASSPAGGNGANVLTF. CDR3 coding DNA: TGCGCCAGCAGCCCGGCGGGGGGCAATGGGGCCAACGTCCTGACTTTC.

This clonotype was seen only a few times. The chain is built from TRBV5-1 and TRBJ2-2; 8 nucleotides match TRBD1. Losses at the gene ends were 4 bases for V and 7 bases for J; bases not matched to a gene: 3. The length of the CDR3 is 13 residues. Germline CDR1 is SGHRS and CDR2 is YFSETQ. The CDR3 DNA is TGCGCCAGCAGCGGACAGGGTGTCGGGGAGCTGTTTTTT. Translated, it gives CASSGQGVGELFF. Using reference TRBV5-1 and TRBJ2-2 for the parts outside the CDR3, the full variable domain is KAGVTQTPRYLIKTRGQQVTLSCSPISGHRSVSWYQQTPGQGLQFLFEYFSETQRNKGNFPGRFSGRQFSNSRSEMNVSTLELGDSALYLCASSGQGVGELFFGEGSRLTVL.

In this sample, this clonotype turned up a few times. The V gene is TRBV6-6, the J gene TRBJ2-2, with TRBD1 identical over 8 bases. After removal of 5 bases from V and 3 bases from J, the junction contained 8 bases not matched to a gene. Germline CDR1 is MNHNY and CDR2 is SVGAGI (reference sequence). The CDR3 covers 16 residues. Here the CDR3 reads CASSGLGQVDTGELFF. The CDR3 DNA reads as TGTGCCAGCAGTGGACTGGGACAGGTAGACACCGGGGAGCTGTTTTTT.

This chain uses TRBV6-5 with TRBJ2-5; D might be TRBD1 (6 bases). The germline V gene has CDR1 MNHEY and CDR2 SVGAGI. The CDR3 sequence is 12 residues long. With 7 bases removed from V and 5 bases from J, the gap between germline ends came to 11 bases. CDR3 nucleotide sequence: TGTGCCAGCAATTCAGGGGTGGAGACCCAGTACTTC. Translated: CASNSGVETQYF.

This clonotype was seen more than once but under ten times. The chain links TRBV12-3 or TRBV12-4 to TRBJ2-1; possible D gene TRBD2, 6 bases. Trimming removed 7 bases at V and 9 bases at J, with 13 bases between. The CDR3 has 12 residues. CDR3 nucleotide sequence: TGTGCCAGCACCCCGGACGGGGGTGAGCAGTTCTTC. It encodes CASTPDGGEQFF.

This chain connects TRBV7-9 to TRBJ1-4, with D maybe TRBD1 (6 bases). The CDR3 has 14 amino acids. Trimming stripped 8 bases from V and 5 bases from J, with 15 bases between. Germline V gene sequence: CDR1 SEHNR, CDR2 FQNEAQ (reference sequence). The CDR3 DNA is TGTGCCAGCGATCGACAGGCCGACAATGAAAAACTGTTTTTT. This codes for CASDRQADNEKLFF.

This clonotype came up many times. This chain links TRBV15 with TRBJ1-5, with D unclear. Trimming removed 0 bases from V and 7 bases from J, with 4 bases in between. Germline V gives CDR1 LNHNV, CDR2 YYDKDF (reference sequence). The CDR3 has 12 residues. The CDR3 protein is CATSRDNQPQHF. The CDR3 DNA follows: TGTGCCACCAGCAGAGATAACCAGCCCCAGCATTTT.

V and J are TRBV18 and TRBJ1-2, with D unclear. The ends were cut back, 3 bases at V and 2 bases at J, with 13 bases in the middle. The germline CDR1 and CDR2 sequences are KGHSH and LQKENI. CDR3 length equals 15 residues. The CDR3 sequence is CASSPRAGGNYGYTF. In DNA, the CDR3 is TGTGCCAGCTCACCTCGTGCAGGTGGAAACTATGGCTACACCTTC.

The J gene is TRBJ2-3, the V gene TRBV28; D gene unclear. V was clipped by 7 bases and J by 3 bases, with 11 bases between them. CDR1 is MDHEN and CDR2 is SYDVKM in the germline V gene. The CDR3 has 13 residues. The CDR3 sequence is CASTSDSTDTQYF. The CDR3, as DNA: TGTGCCAGCACCAGCGACTCGACAGATACGCAGTATTTT.

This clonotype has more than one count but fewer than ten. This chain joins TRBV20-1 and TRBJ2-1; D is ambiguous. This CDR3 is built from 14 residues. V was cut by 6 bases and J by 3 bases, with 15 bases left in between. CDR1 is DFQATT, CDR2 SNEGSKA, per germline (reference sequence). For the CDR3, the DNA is TGCAGTGCGGTGATTCCACCACTCTACAATGAGCAGTTCTTC. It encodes CSAVIPPLYNEQFF.

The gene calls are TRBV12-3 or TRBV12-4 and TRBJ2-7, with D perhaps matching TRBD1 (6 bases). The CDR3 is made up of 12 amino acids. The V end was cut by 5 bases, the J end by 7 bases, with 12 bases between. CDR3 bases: TGTGCCAGCAGTCTCTCAGGGGAGGAGCAGTACTTC. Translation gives CASSLSGEEQYF.

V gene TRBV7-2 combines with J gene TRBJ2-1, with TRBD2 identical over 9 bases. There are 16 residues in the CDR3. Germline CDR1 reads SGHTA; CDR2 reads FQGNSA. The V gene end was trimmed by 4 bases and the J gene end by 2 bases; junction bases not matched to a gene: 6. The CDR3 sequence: CASSSAGGRTYNEQFF. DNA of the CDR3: TGTGCCAGCAGCTCTGCGGGGGGGCGAACCTACAATGAGCAGTTCTTC.

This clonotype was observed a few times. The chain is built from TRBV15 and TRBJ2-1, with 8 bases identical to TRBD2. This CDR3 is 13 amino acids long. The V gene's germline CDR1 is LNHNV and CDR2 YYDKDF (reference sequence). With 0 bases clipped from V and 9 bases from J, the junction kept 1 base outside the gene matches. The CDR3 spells CATSRDRGGEQFF. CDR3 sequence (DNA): TGTGCCACCAGCAGAGATCGGGGGGGTGAGCAGTTCTTC.

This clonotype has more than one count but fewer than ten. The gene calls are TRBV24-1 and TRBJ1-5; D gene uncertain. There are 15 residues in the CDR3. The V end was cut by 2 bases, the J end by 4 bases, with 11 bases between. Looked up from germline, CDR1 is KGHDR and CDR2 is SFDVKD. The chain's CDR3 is CATSDYLGRNQPQHF. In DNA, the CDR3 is TGTGCCACCAGTGATTATTTAGGGAGGAATCAGCCCCAGCATTTT.

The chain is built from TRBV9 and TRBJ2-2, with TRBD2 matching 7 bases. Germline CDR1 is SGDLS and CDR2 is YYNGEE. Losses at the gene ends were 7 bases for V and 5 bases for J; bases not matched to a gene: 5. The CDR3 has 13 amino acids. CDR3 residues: CASQGGRTGELFF. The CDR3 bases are TGTGCCAGCCAGGGAGGGCGGACCGGGGAGCTGTTTTTT.